This passage covers 32 T cell receptor beta chains from one sample sequenced in a study of cytotoxic CD8 clonotypes in ibrutinib-treated CLL. This table comes from immunoSEQ multiplex PCR, and its TCRdb copy is limited to in-frame clones, with some not included. In the table there are 75,000 to 80,000 clones, over 80% of which are singletons. Sequenced material: PBMCs, taken after 24 months of ibrutinib treatment. The receptor set was obtained from a human donor with chronic lymphocytic leukemia.

This chain uses TRBV7-2 with TRBJ2-7; 11 bases match TRBD1. The CDR3 length is 16 residues. Per the germline V gene, CDR1 is SGHTA and CDR2 is FQGNSA. With V trimmed by 5 bases and J by 4 bases, 10 bases remained unmatched. CDR3 loop: CASSPNVGTGGYEQYF. The CDR3 nucleotides are TGTGCCAGCAGCCCCAACGTGGGGACAGGGGGGTACGAGCAGTACTTC.

The DNA for the CDR3 is TGTGCCTGGAGTTCCGGGACAGAATACGAGCAGTACTTC. Protein sequence: CAWSSGTEYEQYF. The chain couples TRBV30 to TRBJ2-7; 7 bases are shared with TRBD1. Germline values: CDR1 GTSNPN, CDR2 SVGIG (reference sequence). CDR3 length: 13 amino acids. The trim removed 2 bases at V and 4 bases at J, leaving 5 bases unmatched. Full variable domain (remainder filled in from reference TRBV30 and TRBJ2-7): SQTIHQWPATLVQPVGSPLSLECTVEGTSNPNLYWYRQAAGRGLQLLFYSVGIGQISSEVPQNLSASRPQDRQFILSSKKLLLSDSGFYLCAWSSGTEYEQYFGPGTRLTVT.

With respect to this clone: The junction and the germline gene differ at one end; a read error may be behind it. The rearrangement links TRBV7-2 to TRBJ2-7, with TRBD1 identical over 7 bases. The V gene's germline CDR1 is SGHTA and CDR2 FQGNSA. CDR3 size: 13 residues. In DNA form, the CDR3 reads TGCGCCAGCAGCCAGGAGACAGGGTACGAGCAGTACTTC. Translating it yields CASSQETGYEQYF.

The chain is built from TRBV6-1 and TRBJ1-3; TRBD1 agrees at 9 bases. The CDR3 has 12 residues. Germline V gene data show CDR1 as MNHNS and CDR2 as SASEGT. DNA of the CDR3: TGTGGGGGGACAGGGAGTGGAAACACCATATATTTT. It specifies CGGTGSGNTIYF.

The rearrangement links TRBV28 to TRBJ2-5; 8 nucleotides align to TRBD2. Germline lookup yields CDR1 MDHEN and CDR2 SYDVKM. The CDR3 has 16 amino acids. Losses at the gene ends were 6 bases for V and 6 bases for J; bases not matched to a gene: 15. The CDR3 region is CASSDPGGGPRKTQYF. DNA for the CDR3: TGTGCCAGCAGCGACCCCGGGGGGGGACCTCGGAAGACCCAGTACTTC.

The gene calls are TRBV19 and TRBJ1-4, with TRBD1 matching 9 bases. Germline CDR1 and CDR2: LNHDA and SQIVND (reference sequence). The V gene end was trimmed by 6 bases and the J gene end by 6 bases; junction bases not matched to a gene: 8. The CDR3 consists of 15 residues. The CDR3 DNA sequence: TGTGCCAGTAGGCTACAGGGGGCAGGTCATGAAAAACTGTTTTTT. Its protein product is CASRLQGAGHEKLFF.

The chain joins TRBV6-5 to TRBJ1-2; D may be TRBD1 (5 bases). The CDR3 covers 15 residues. Germline assignment: CDR1 MNHEY and CDR2 SVGAGI. Trimming removed 2 bases at V and 4 bases at J, with 14 bases between. CDR3: CASSYAGPGGYGYTF. In nucleotides, the CDR3 is TGTGCCAGCAGTTACGCAGGGCCCGGGGGCTATGGCTACACCTTC.

The chain is built from TRBV7-3 and TRBJ1-3, with 11 positions matching TRBD1. Germline-derived CDR1 and CDR2 are SGHTA and FQGTGA. Trimming removed 1 base from V and 2 bases from J; junction bases left unmatched: 1. This CDR3 spans 16 amino acids. As DNA, the CDR3 is TGTGCCAGCAGCTTAATGGGACAGGGGGCTGGAAACACCATATATTTT. Protein sequence: CASSLMGQGAGNTIYF.

The chain uses TRBV7-2 and TRBJ1-5; D remains ambiguous. V lost 1 base and J lost 7, with 8 bases in between. Germline-derived CDR1 and CDR2 are SGHTA and FQGNSA. The CDR3 loop spans 13 amino acids. The CDR3 spells CASSLDSRQPQHF. CDR3 nucleotide sequence: TGTGCCAGCAGCTTAGACTCTCGGCAGCCCCAGCATTTT.

This clone came up a few times. This chain joins TRBV7-2 and TRBJ1-5; 9 bases map to TRBD1. The CDR3 contains 15 residues. The germline gives CDR1 SGHTA, CDR2 FQGNSA. The V gene end was trimmed by 1 base and the J gene end by 6 bases; junction bases not matched to a gene: 4. In DNA form, the CDR3 reads TGTGCCAGCAGCTTAGAGACAGGGGGGAGTCAGCCCCAGCATTTT. As protein: CASSLETGGSQPQHF.

J is TRBJ2-1 and V is TRBV2; D is possibly TRBD1 (7 bases). This CDR3 comprises 11 residues. V lost 8 bases and J lost 10, with 12 bases in between. Germline V CDR1 and CDR2: SNHLY, FYNNEI. The CDR3 bases are TGTGCCAGCGGAGGGGGCGCGGAGCAGTTCTTC. It codes for CASGGGAEQFF.

This chain links TRBV4-2 with TRBJ2-2, with 12 positions matching TRBD2. The germline V gene encodes CDR1 LGHNA and CDR2 YNFKEQ. CDR3 length: 16 amino acids. V was clipped by 4 bases and J by 7 bases; unmatched bases: 7. The CDR3 nucleotides read TGTGCCAGCAGCCCCCTAGCGGGAGGGCTTCGCGGGGAGCTGTTTTTT. Translation: CASSPLAGGLRGELFF.

This clone was detected once. J is TRBJ1-4 and V is TRBV27; D not certain. Trimming left V 3 bases short and J 2 bases short, with 16 bases between. The CDR3 contains 17 residues. Germline lookup yields CDR1 MNHEY and CDR2 SMNVEV (reference sequence). Written as DNA, the CDR3 is TGTGCCAGCAGTTTTTCTTTCGTCGGTCTGACTAATGAAAAACTGTTTTTT. Its protein product is CASSFSFVGLTNEKLFF.

The CDR3 DNA reads as TGCGCCAGCAGCTTGGGGGGCCCGATAGACCTTAACTATGGCTACACCTTC. Protein product: CASSLGGPIDLNYGYTF. The chain carries TRBV5-1 and TRBJ1-2, with a tentative D call TRBD1 (5 bases). The germline V gene has CDR1 SGHRS and CDR2 YFSETQ. V lost 0 bases to trimming and J lost 1 base, with 16 bases between them. CDR3 length: 17 residues.

This rearrangement joins TRBV11-1 to TRBJ2-2, with 8 bases lining up with TRBD2. Germline CDR1 and CDR2: SGHAT and FQDESV (reference sequence). The V gene end was trimmed by 7 bases and the J gene end by 5 bases; junction bases not matched to a gene: 12. The length of the CDR3 is 16 residues. In DNA, the CDR3 is TGTGCCAGCACCCACGGGGGGGGCGCGTGGACCGGGGAGCTGTTTTTT. Its protein product is CASTHGGGAWTGELFF.

This sequence joins TRBV27 and TRBJ2-2; 10 positions agree with TRBD2. The trim removed 4 bases at V and 4 bases at J, leaving 15 bases unmatched. There are 19 residues in the CDR3. Germline V lookup: CDR1 MNHEY, CDR2 SMNVEV (reference sequence). CDR3 sequence: CASSSGWGSGRSATGELFF. The CDR3 nucleotides are TGTGCCAGCAGTTCGGGGTGGGGTAGCGGGAGGTCGGCCACCGGGGAGCTGTTTTTT.

This clone showed up just once. The V and J genes are TRBV28 and TRBJ2-1, with 7 bases aligning to TRBD2. The V segment lost 6 bases and the J segment 9 bases; nucleotides outside the gene matches: 11. The CDR3 runs 14 residues. Germline values: CDR1 MDHEN, CDR2 SYDVKM. The CDR3 DNA follows: TGTGCCAGCAGAGTTTATAGGACTAGAGGTGAGCAGTTCTTC. This translates into CASRVYRTRGEQFF.

The chain uses TRBV19 and TRBJ2-2; 11 positions match TRBD1. V trimming: 6 bases; J trimming: 7 bases; junction bases outside the gene matches: 7. Germline V gene lookup returns CDR1 LNHDA and CDR2 SQIVND (reference sequence). The CDR3 consists of 15 residues. CDR3 nucleotide sequence: TGTGCCAGTAGGACCGGACAGGGGGCTGGCGGGGAGCTGTTTTTT. It is translated as CASRTGQGAGGELFF.

This chain links TRBV5-4 with TRBJ2-3, with D maybe TRBD2 (5 bases). The CDR3 spans 14 residues. V was pared by 1 base and J by 4 bases, with 10 bases between. Germline loops: CDR1 SGHNT, CDR2 YYREEE (reference sequence). The chain's CDR3 is CASSLLAGADTQYF. The DNA of the CDR3 is TGTGCCAGCAGCTTGCTGGCGGGCGCAGATACGCAGTATTTT.

In regard to this clone: The junction shows a germline mismatch at one end, possibly a read error. The chain has TRBV19 and TRBJ2-3; 7 bases agree with TRBD1. There are 16 residues in the CDR3. Germline-derived CDR1 and CDR2 are LNHDA and SQIVND (reference sequence). The CDR3 bases are TGTGCCAGTAGTGGTCGACAGGGTCCTGGCACGGATACGCAGTATTTT. Translation: CASSGRQGPGTDTQYF.

V usage is TRBV29-1 and J usage is TRBJ2-1; D remains unclear. This CDR3 is built from 13 residues. Germline-derived CDR1 and CDR2 are SQVTM and ANQGSEA. The ends were cut back, 4 bases at V and 0 bases at J, with 7 bases in the middle. The CDR3 protein is CSVAGGSYNEQFF. DNA of the CDR3: TGCAGCGTTGCGGGTGGCTCCTACAATGAGCAGTTCTTC.

V usage is TRBV6-1 and J usage is TRBJ2-5, with D tentatively TRBD1 or TRBD2 (6 bases each). The CDR3 consists of 14 residues. With 1 base removed from V and 5 bases from J, the gap between germline ends came to 11 bases. The germline CDR1 and CDR2 sequences are MNHNS and SASEGT. CDR3 region: CASSEVGAGETQYF. CDR3 in DNA: TGTGCCAGCAGTGAAGTGGGGGCGGGGGAGACCCAGTACTTC.

V is TRBV5-4 and J is TRBJ2-2; 13 bases agree with TRBD2. In germline, CDR1 is SGHNT, CDR2 YYREEE (reference sequence). The CDR3 spans 15 residues. Trimming took 3 bases from V and 7 from J; bases not matched to a gene: 3. The CDR3 loop is CASSYGLAGVGELFF. The CDR3 DNA sequence: TGTGCCAGCAGCTACGGACTAGCGGGAGTCGGGGAGCTGTTTTTT.

This clone was counted once. This chain joins TRBV2 and TRBJ1-2; 11 bases align to TRBD1. Unmatched junction bases numbered 5, after V lost 6 bases and J lost 8 bases. Germline values: CDR1 SNHLY, CDR2 FYNNEI. The CDR3 is 13 residues long. The CDR3 DNA reads TGTGCCAGCAGGGACAGGGGGCAGGAGGGCTACACCTTC. Its translation: CASRDRGQEGYTF.

V usage is TRBV5-1 and J usage is TRBJ2-3; D possibly corresponds to TRBD1 (6 bases). From germline, CDR1 is SGHRS and CDR2 YFSETQ. This CDR3 has 16 amino acids. The V end lost 3 bases, the J end lost 5 bases, and 19 bases lay between the germline ends. The CDR3 here is CASSSAGQGQVDTQYF. For the CDR3, the DNA is TGCGCCAGCAGCTCGGCAGGGCAGGGGCAGGTAGATACGCAGTATTTT.

This chain uses TRBV7-3 with TRBJ1-1; TRBD1 matches 10 bases. CDR3 size: 16 residues. After removal of 4 bases from V and 5 bases from J, the junction contained 10 bases not matched to a gene. Germline V CDR1 and CDR2: SGHTA, FQGTGA. The CDR3 is CASSSGPTGGGTEAFF. CDR3 DNA sequence: TGTGCCAGCAGCTCAGGACCGACAGGGGGCGGAACTGAAGCTTTCTTT.

The chain is built from TRBV5-1 and TRBJ2-7; D is perhaps TRBD1 or TRBD2 (5 bases each). The germline CDR1 and CDR2 sequences are SGHRS and YFSETQ. V was shortened by 4 bases and J by 6 bases, with 26 bases between the two germline ends. This CDR3 region has 17 residues. DNA for the CDR3: TGCGCCAGCAGCATGCGGCTAGCCGGGGACGTACGTAGCGAGCAGTACTTC. Protein product: CASSMRLAGDVRSEQYF.

The rearrangement joins TRBV29-1 to TRBJ2-4; D call uncertain. The germline V gene has CDR1 SQVTM and CDR2 ANQGSEA. This CDR3 has 12 amino acids. V lost 1 base and J lost 3, with 4 bases in between. The CDR3 region has the DNA TGCAGCGTTGAAGGGGGCAAAAACATTCAGTACTTC. Translated, it gives CSVEGGKNIQYF.

The chain has TRBV10-1 and TRBJ2-2, with 11 bases lining up with TRBD2. The CDR3 contains 14 residues. CDR1 WNHNN and CDR2 SYGVQD come from the germline V gene (reference sequence). Trimming cost V 2 bases and J 7 bases; bases outside gene matches: 0. CDR3 in DNA: TGCGCCAGCAGTGAGGGGACTAGCGGCGGGGAGCTGTTTTTT. It encodes CASSEGTSGGELFF.

V usage is TRBV30 and J usage is TRBJ1-5; 9 bases match TRBD1. V shed 2 bases, J shed 8 bases, and the junction held 7 bases outside the gene matches. The CDR3 spans 14 residues. Germline V gene data show CDR1 as GTSNPN and CDR2 as SVGIG (reference sequence). The CDR3 DNA follows: TGTGCCTGGAGTACGGGACAGGGAGGGGAGCCCCAGCATTTT. It encodes CAWSTGQGGEPQHF.

The genes are TRBV11-1 and TRBJ2-1; D call uncertain. Germline CDR1 and CDR2: SGHAT and FQDESV (reference sequence). Trimming left V 5 bases short and J 8 bases short, with 10 bases between. The CDR3 contains 12 residues. In DNA, the CDR3 is TGTGCCAGCAGCGCCACCCTGGATGAGCAGTTCTTC. It yields the protein CASSATLDEQFF.

This clone was observed a handful of times. The chain links TRBV19 to TRBJ2-1; D is unresolved. Per the germline V gene, CDR1 is LNHDA and CDR2 is SQIVND (reference sequence). The V and J ends lost 6 bases and 3 bases respectively, with 15 bases between them. The CDR3 runs 15 residues. In DNA, the CDR3 is TGTGCCAGTAGCCATTATGCGGAGAGCTACAATGAGCAGTTCTTC. Protein: CASSHYAESYNEQFF.